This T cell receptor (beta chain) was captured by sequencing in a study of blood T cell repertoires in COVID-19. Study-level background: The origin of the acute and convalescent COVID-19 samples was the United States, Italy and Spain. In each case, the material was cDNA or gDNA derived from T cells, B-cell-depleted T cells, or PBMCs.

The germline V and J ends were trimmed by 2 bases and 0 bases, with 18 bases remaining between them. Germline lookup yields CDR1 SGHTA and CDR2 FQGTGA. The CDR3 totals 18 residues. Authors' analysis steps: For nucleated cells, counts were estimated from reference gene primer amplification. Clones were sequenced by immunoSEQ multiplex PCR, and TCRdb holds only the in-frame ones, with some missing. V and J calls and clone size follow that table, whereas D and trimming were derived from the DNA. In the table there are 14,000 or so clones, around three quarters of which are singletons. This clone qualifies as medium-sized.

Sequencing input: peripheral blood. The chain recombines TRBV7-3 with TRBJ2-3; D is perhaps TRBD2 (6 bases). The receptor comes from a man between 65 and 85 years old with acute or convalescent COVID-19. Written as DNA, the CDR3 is TGTGCCAGCAGCTTAGCGGGGAGCGGGCCAGCGAGCACAGATACGCAGTATTTT. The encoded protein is CASSLAGSGPASTDTQYF.